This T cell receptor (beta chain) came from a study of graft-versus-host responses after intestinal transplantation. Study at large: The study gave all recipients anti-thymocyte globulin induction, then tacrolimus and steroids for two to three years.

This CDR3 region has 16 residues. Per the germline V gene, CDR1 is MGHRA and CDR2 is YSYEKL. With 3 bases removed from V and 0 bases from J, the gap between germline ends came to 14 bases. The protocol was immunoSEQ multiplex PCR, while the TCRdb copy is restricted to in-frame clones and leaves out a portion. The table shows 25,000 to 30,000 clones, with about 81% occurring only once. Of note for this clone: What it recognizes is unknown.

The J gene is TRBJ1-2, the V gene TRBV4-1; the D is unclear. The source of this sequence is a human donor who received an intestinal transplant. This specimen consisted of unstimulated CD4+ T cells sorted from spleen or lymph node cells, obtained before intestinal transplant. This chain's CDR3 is CASSQREGATNYGYTF. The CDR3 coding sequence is TGCGCCAGCAGCCAGAGAGAGGGAGCTACTAACTATGGCTACACCTTC.